This T cell receptor (beta chain) was observed in a study of CD8 T cells in ankylosing spondylitis. General study findings and limits: Several of the motif variants were reported before in synovial fluid and blood from reactive arthritis. Made up of about eight highly homologous variants, a TCR beta motif appeared characteristic of ankylosing spondylitis blood. Within matched ankylosing spondylitis synovial fluid, disease-linked clones were reportedly significantly enriched.

V dropped 6 bases and J dropped 2; count of bases not matched to a gene: 6. Germline assignment: CDR1 DFQATT and CDR2 SNEGSKA (reference sequence). This CDR3 has 14 amino acids. 5'-RACE, quantitative and with molecular barcodes, yielded the TCR beta libraries. TCRdb re-analysed the 5' RACE reads in MiXCR, keeping a single row per CDR3 protein. Here the sample spans about 360,000 distinct CDR3 sequences, 20% being singletons. As concerns this clonotype: Its cognate antigen is unknown.

Sequencing was performed on blood, either unsorted or a sorted T cell fraction (not recorded which). This clonotype originated in a male donor with ankylosing spondylitis or in good health (not recorded which). The rearrangement joins TRBV20-1 to TRBJ2-1, with 8 bases lining up with TRBD2. The CDR3 DNA reads TGCAGTGCCCCGACTAGCGACGCCTACAATGAGCAGTTCTTC. The encoded protein is CSAPTSDAYNEQFF.